This T cell receptor beta chain appears in the sequencing data of a study of T cell repertoires in cytomegalovirus infection. Study background: CMV infection and matching HLA type were both indicated by public TCR beta signatures.

MiXCR, applied by TCRdb to the reads, yields one record per CDR3 protein. The table records hundreds of thousands of distinct CDR3 sequences, about 40% of them present only once. Study-level findings and limits: The response measured ex vivo was dominated by TCR beta clonotypes (HLA-C-restricted and CMV-specific).

The V end was cut by 6 bases, the J end by 0 bases, with 9 bases between. The CDR3 loop spans 14 amino acids. Germline loops: CDR1 MDHEN, CDR2 SYDVKM. On this clonotype itself: Its target is unknown.

The rearrangement joins TRBV28 to TRBJ2-1; D is undetermined. Sequenced: PBMCs. The TCR originated in a human donor in good health (CMV status not recorded). Some clones in this sample may be carry-over from other donors' samples. CDR3 in amino acids: CASSTPSSYNEQFF. DNA of the CDR3: TGTGCCAGCAGCACTCCCAGCTCCTACAATGAGCAGTTCTTC.